A single T cell receptor (beta chain) is shown here with its context. The antigen remains unidentified. This CDR3 has 17 residues. Germline V gene data show CDR1 as LGHNA and CDR2 as YSLEER. The J segment lost 5 bases and the V segment lost 0 bases, leaving 13 bases of the junction unmatched. PCR primers comprised 60 Vbeta and 13 Jbeta primers. TCRdb's table, derived via immunoSEQ multiplex PCR, lists solely in-frame clones and lacks some. The sample carries around 190,000 clones, over 60% recorded once. This sample stems from a study of cytomegalovirus exposure and HLA in healthy donors. Study-wide findings and caveats: Being productive about 90% or about 30% of the time was typical of most TCR beta V segments in an earlier analysis.

The receptor was isolated from a man aged 25 to 40 in good health and CMV-seropositive. Sequenced input: PBMCs. The chain couples TRBV4-3 to TRBJ2-7; 7 bases are a match to TRBD2. The DNA of the CDR3 is TGCGCCAGCAGCCAAGATCATACAGGACTAGAATTCGACGAGCAGTACTTC. It codes for CASSQDHTGLEFDEQYF.